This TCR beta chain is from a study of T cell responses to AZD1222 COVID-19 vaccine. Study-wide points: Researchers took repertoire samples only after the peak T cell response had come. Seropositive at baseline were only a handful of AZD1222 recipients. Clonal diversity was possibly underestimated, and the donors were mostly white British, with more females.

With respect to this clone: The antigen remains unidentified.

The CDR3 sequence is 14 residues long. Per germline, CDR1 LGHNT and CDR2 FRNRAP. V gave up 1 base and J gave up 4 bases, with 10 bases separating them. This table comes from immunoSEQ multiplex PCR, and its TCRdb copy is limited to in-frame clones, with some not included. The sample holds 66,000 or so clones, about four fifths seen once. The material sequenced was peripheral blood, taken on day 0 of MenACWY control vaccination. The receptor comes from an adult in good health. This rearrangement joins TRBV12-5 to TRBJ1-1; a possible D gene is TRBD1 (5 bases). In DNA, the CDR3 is TGTGCTAGTGGTTTGGAAAATAGGGGCACTGAAGCTTTCTTT. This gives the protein CASGLENRGTEAFF.